These 9 T cell receptor beta chains were all obtained from the same sample, sequenced in a study of blood T cell repertoires in COVID-19. Method: immunoSEQ multiplex PCR; TCRdb's copy keeps in-frame clones and lacks some. This table has hundreds of thousands of clones, 90% appearing once. The sample consisted of PBMCs or T cells enriched from blood (not recorded which). These receptors were obtained from a woman under 30 with acute COVID-19.

The V and J genes are TRBV27 and TRBJ1-5; the match to TRBD1 covers 7 bases. Germline assignment: CDR1 MNHEY and CDR2 SMNVEV (reference sequence). V shed 6 bases, J shed 7 bases, and the junction held 6 bases outside the gene matches. The CDR3 spans 13 residues. CDR3 nucleotide sequence: TGTGCCAGCAGCCCCGGCAGGGGGCAGCCCCAGCATTTT. This translates into CASSPGRGQPQHF.

The chain combines TRBV6-5 with TRBJ2-1, with D perhaps TRBD1 (6 bases). Trimming stripped 4 bases from V and 6 bases from J, with 10 bases between. Germline V gene sequence: CDR1 MNHEY, CDR2 SVGAGI. The CDR3 extends over 13 amino acids. CDR3 nucleotides: TGTGCCAGCAGTTCAGGGGACCGCAATGAGCAGTTCTTC. It codes for CASSSGDRNEQFF.

This rearrangement joins TRBV28 to TRBJ1-1, with D perhaps TRBD1 (5 bases). CDR1 is MDHEN and CDR2 is SYDVKM in the germline V gene. This CDR3 has 16 residues. V lost 1 base and J 1 base, leaving 13 bases between the germline ends. CDR3: CASSLFSGGRNTEAFF. The CDR3 coding sequence is TGTGCCAGCAGTTTATTCAGCGGGGGTAGGAACACTGAAGCTTTCTTT.

The V and J genes are TRBV20-1 and TRBJ2-7, with D possibly being TRBD2 (6 bases). V shed 3 bases and J shed 5 bases, with 20 bases lying between them. Germline V gives CDR1 DFQATT, CDR2 SNEGSKA (reference sequence). This CDR3 is 15 amino acids long. The CDR3 DNA reads TGCAGTGCTAGTCGGGGAGGACGGAGACCGAACGAGCAGTACTTC. Residues: CSASRGGRRPNEQYF.

This chain connects TRBV11-3 to TRBJ1-5; 8 bases are a match to TRBD1. The length of the CDR3 is 19 residues. The ends lost 6 bases at V and 2 bases at J; junction bases unmatched: 18. Germline lookup yields CDR1 SGHNT and CDR2 YENEEA. The CDR3 region has the DNA TGTGCCAGCAGACAGACCGGACAGGGACGGACCTATGGCAATCAGCCCCAGCATTTT. This codes for CASRQTGQGRTYGNQPQHF.

The chain combines TRBV9 with TRBJ2-5; TRBD2 agrees at 8 bases. The CDR3 is made up of 15 amino acids. Germline V gene sequence: CDR1 SGDLS, CDR2 YYNGEE. The ends lost 0 bases at V and 5 bases at J; junction bases unmatched: 6. CDR3 loop: CASSVEGLVRETQYF. The DNA for the CDR3 is TGTGCCAGCAGCGTAGAGGGACTAGTGAGGGAGACCCAGTACTTC.

This clone showed up just a few times. This same CDR3 is encoded by further DNA sequences in the sample. V gene TRBV10-3 combines with J gene TRBJ2-7, with D unresolved. The V end was cut by 2 bases, the J end by 3 bases, with 5 bases between. Germline-derived CDR1 and CDR2 are ENHRY and SYGVKD. CDR3 length: 12 amino acids. This CDR3 reads CAISETSYEQYF. For the CDR3, the DNA is TGTGCCATCAGTGAGACCAGCTACGAGCAGTACTTC.

The V call is TRBV19, the J call TRBJ1-5; D gene uncertain. The germline V gene encodes CDR1 LNHDA and CDR2 SQIVND (reference sequence). The CDR3 spans 14 residues. V gave up 3 bases and J gave up 3 bases, with 9 bases separating them. Here the CDR3 DNA reads TGTGCCAGTAGTATCCTAGCGCCCAATCAGCCCCAGCATTTT. Protein: CASSILAPNQPQHF.

The gene calls are TRBV10-3 and TRBJ2-1; D possibly corresponds to TRBD1 (6 bases). There are 14 residues in the CDR3. The ends were cut back, 2 bases at V and 8 bases at J, with 13 bases in the middle. Germline lookup yields CDR1 ENHRY and CDR2 SYGVKD. The CDR3 sequence is CAISEGETGDEQFF. DNA for the CDR3: TGTGCCATCAGTGAGGGCGAGACAGGCGATGAGCAGTTCTTC.